The rows below give T cell receptor beta chains drawn from one sample of a study of blood T cell repertoires in COVID-19. TCRdb keeps only in-frame clones here, not all; method: immunoSEQ multiplex PCR. The sample contains some 85,000 clones, 80% of which appear only once. Sequences were obtained from peripheral blood. The origin of the receptors is a woman aged 80 or over with acute or convalescent COVID-19. CDR3s include the opening cysteine and the closing phenylalanine or tryptophan. The D gene is left open where the match is weak. The listing skips clone size in some rows; elsewhere it reads once, few, many or a size class.

TRBJ1-2	TRBV5-1	14	-	TRBD1	CASSLTGGPQGYTF	TGCGCCAGCAGCTTGACAGGGGGCCCACAGGGCTACACCTTC
TRBJ2-5	TRBV24-1	11	-	TRBD2	CATSDGTSAHF	TGTGCCACCAGTGATGGGACTAGCGCCCACTTC
TRBJ2-2	TRBV6-1	14	-	-	CASSYQGGTGELFF	TGTGCCAGCAGTTATCAGGGGGGCACCGGGGAGCTGTTTTTT
TRBJ2-5	TRBV6-5	14	-	-	CASSYVASQETQYF	TGTGCCAGCAGTTACGTGGCCTCCCAAGAGACCCAGTACTTC
TRBJ2-2	TRBV7-2	18	-	TRBD2	CASSLEGSGSTYTGELFF	TGTGCCAGCAGCTTAGAGGGTAGCGGGAGTACTTACACCGGGGAGCTGTTTTTT
TRBJ1-1	TRBV6-5	15	-	TRBD1	CASSYSRTGSPEAFF	TGTGCCAGCAGTTACTCGAGGACAGGGTCTCCTGAAGCTTTCTTT
TRBJ2-5	TRBV5-1	14	-	TRBD2	CASSLAGGGETQYF	TGCGCCAGCAGCTTAGCGGGAGGAGGTGAGACCCAGTACTTC
TRBJ2-7	TRBV30	14	-	-	CAWRTARNIYEQYF	TGTGCCTGGAGGACAGCACGGAATATCTACGAGCAGTACTTC
TRBJ2-7	TRBV5-5	11	-	-	CASSFKHEQYF	TGTGCCAGCAGCTTTAAGCACGAGCAGTACTTC
TRBJ1-1	TRBV6-2/TRBV6-3	13	-	-	CASSYQRDTEAFF	TGTGCCAGCAGTTACCAACGGGACACTGAAGCTTTCTTT
TRBJ1-5	TRBV6-5	14	-	-	CASSWGVGNQPQHF	TGTGCCAGCAGTTGGGGGGTTGGCAATCAGCCCCAGCATTTT
TRBJ2-5	TRBV5-1	18	-	TRBD2	CASSLEASGGAPQETQYF	TGCGCCAGCAGCTTGGAGGCTAGCGGGGGGGCCCCCCAAGAGACCCAGTACTTC
TRBJ1-2	TRBV21-1	14	-	-	CASSKVAGGHGYTF	TGTGCCAGCAGCAAAGTGGCAGGGGGCCATGGCTACACCTTC
TRBJ1-3	TRBV6-5	15	-	TRBD1	CASRRQGASGNTIYF	TGTGCCAGCAGGAGACAGGGGGCCTCTGGAAACACCATATATTTT
TRBJ2-1	TRBV9	15	-	TRBD1	CASSPGQGSYNEQFF	TGTGCCAGCAGCCCCGGACAGGGCTCCTACAATGAGCAGTTCTTC
TRBJ1-6	TRBV11-2	14	-	-	CASSLDPVGSPLHF	TGTGCCAGCAGCTTAGATCCGGTTGGTTCACCCCTCCACTTT
TRBJ2-1	TRBV18	15	-	TRBD1	CASSPDRGAYNEQFF	TGTGCCAGCTCACCTGACAGGGGTGCCTACAATGAGCAGTTCTTC
TRBJ2-5	TRBV7-8	15	-	-	CASSPAAWRGETQYF	TGTGCCAGCAGCCCGGCGGCATGGAGAGGAGAGACCCAGTACTTC
TRBJ2-5	TRBV4-1	15	-	TRBD2	CASSQLAGGQETQYF	TGCGCCAGCAGCCAGCTAGCGGGGGGCCAAGAGACCCAGTACTTC
TRBJ1-1	TRBV29-1	14	-	TRBD1	CSVVVQGKNTEAFF	TGCAGCGTTGTAGTACAGGGGAAGAACACTGAAGCTTTCTTT
TRBJ2-3	TRBV14	17	-	-	CASSQDQTRWYTDTQYF	TGTGCCAGCAGCCAAGATCAGACTAGGTGGTACACAGATACGCAGTATTTT
TRBJ2-3	TRBV15	16	-	TRBD2	CATSRVFTSGKSGQYF	TGTGCCACCAGCAGAGTGTTTACTAGCGGGAAATCTGGGCAGTATTTT
TRBJ2-3	TRBV18	19	-	TRBD2	CASSPRKTGTSGITDTQYF	TGTGCCAGCTCACCACGAAAAACCGGGACTAGCGGGATCACAGATACGCAGTATTTT
TRBJ2-7	TRBV6-5	13	-	-	CASSPEGVYEQYF	TGTGCCAGCTCCCCCGAAGGAGTTTACGAGCAGTACTTC
TRBJ1-6	TRBV3-1/TRBV3-2	14	-	-	CASSQGGARSPLHF	TGTGCCAGCAGCCAAGGCGGGGCCCGTTCACCCCTCCACTTT
TRBJ2-1	TRBV7-3	18	-	TRBD2	CASSLRWRGAYSYNEQFF	TGTGCCAGCAGCTTACGTTGGCGGGGGGCGTATTCCTACAATGAGCAGTTCTTC
TRBJ1-3	TRBV30	14	once	-	CAWSQQLSGNTIYF	TGTGCCTGGAGTCAACAGCTGTCTGGAAACACCATATATTTT
TRBJ2-3	TRBV24-1	13	-	-	CATSDGASPTQYF	TGTGCCACCAGTGATGGCGCTAGCCCGACGCAGTATTTT
TRBJ1-2	TRBV12-3/TRBV12-4	13	-	TRBD1	CASSFAGGGGYTF	TGTGCCAGCAGTTTTGCAGGGGGCGGCGGCTACACCTTC
TRBJ2-7	TRBV21-1	16	-	-	CASSKARKTETYEQYF	TGTGCCAGCAGCAAAGCGCGTAAGACAGAGACCTACGAGCAGTACTTC
TRBJ1-3	TRBV7-8	14	-	-	CASSLAGVGNTIYF	TGTGCCAGCAGCTTAGCAGGGGTTGGAAACACCATATATTTT
TRBJ2-2	TRBV6-4	16	-	-	CASSGVGTRDTGELFF	TGTGCCAGCAGTGGGGTCGGGACTCGAGACACCGGGGAGCTGTTTTTT
TRBJ2-2	TRBV6-5	15	-	TRBD1	CASRRGQGATGELFF	TGTGCCAGCAGGCGGGGACAGGGGGCGACCGGGGAGCTGTTTTTT
TRBJ2-1	TRBV30	16	-	-	CAWSVVGVPGDNEQFF	TGTGCCTGGAGTGTAGTTGGAGTCCCGGGGGACAATGAGCAGTTCTTC
TRBJ1-2	TRBV5-8	14	-	-	CASSLYQQEHGYTF	TGTGCCAGCAGCTTGTATCAACAGGAGCATGGCTACACCTTC